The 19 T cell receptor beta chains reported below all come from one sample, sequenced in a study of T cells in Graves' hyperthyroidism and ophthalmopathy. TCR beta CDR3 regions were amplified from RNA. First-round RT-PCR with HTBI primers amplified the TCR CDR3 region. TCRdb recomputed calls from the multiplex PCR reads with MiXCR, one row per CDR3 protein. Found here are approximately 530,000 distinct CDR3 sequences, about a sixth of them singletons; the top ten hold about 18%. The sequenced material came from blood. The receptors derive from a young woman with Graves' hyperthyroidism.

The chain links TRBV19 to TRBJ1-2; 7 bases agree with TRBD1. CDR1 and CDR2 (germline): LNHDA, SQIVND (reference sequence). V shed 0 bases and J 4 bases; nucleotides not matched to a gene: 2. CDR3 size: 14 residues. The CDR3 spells CASSIETGPYGYTF. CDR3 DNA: TGTGCCAGTAGTATAGAGACAGGGCCCTATGGCTACACCTTC.

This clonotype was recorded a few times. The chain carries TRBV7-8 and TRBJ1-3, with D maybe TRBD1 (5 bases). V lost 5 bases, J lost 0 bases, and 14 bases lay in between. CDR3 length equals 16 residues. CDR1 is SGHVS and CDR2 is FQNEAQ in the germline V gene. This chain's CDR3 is CASSHAGGSSGNTIYF. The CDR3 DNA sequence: TGTGCCAGCAGCCACGCGGGGGGGAGCTCTGGAAACACCATATATTTT.

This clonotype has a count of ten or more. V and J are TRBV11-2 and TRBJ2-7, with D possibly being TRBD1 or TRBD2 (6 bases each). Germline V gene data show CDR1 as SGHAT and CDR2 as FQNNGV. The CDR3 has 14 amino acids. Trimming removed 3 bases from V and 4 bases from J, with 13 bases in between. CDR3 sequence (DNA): TGTGCCAGCAGCTTTCCGGGGGCGAGGTACGAGCAGTACTTC. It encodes CASSFPGARYEQYF.

This CDR3 reads CASSLGGEVNIQYF. The CDR3 DNA reads TGTGCCAGCAGCTTAGGGGGGGAGGTAAACATTCAGTACTTC. The genes are TRBV13 and TRBJ2-4, with a tentative D call TRBD2 (6 bases). CDR1 is PRHDT and CDR2 is FYEKMQ in the germline V gene (reference sequence). Trimming took off 0 bases at V and 6 bases at J, with 9 bases between the two ends. This CDR3 is 14 amino acids long.

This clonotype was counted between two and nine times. CDR3 sequence: CASTPRLGMDYEQYF. CDR3 DNA sequence: TGCGCCAGCACGCCACGGCTGGGGATGGACTACGAGCAGTACTTC. The genes are TRBV10-1 and TRBJ2-7, with D hard to call. The CDR3 has 15 residues. Germline CDR1 WNHNN, CDR2 SYGVQD (reference sequence). V dropped 7 bases and J dropped 3 bases, with 19 bases sitting between them.

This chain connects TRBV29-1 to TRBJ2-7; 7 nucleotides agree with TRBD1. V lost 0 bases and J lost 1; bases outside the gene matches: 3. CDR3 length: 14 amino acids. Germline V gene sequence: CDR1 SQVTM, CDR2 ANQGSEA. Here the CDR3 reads CSVEDGTESYEQYF. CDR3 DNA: TGCAGCGTTGAAGATGGGACAGAGTCCTACGAGCAGTACTTC.

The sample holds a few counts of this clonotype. CDR3 sequence (DNA): TGCAGCGTTTCAACAGGGTTCACTGAAGCTTTCTTT. Its protein product is CSVSTGFTEAFF. This chain links TRBV29-1 with TRBJ1-1; weak D call: TRBD1 (6 bases). The CDR3 length is 12 residues. V was clipped by 5 bases and J by 4 bases, with 11 bases between them. Germline CDR1 is SQVTM and CDR2 is ANQGSEA. Complete variable domain (other parts from reference TRBV29-1 and TRBJ1-1): SAVISQKPSRDICQRGTSLTIQCQVDSQVTMMFWYRQQPGQSLTLIATANQGSEATYESGFVIDKFPISRPNLTFSTLTVSNMSPEDSSIYLCSVSTGFTEAFFGQGTRLTVV.

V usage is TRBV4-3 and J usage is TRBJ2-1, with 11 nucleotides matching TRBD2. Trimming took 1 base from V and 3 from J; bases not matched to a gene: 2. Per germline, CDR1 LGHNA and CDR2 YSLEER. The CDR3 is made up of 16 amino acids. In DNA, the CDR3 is TGCGCCAGCAGCCAAGTTCTAGCGGGGGGCTACAATGAGCAGTTCTTC. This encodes CASSQVLAGGYNEQFF.

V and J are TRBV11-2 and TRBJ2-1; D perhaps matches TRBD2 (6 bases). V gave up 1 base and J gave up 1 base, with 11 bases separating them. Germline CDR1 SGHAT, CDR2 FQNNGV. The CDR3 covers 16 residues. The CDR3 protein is CASSLGGGVSYNEQFF. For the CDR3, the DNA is TGTGCCAGCAGCTTAGGTGGAGGGGTGTCCTACAATGAGCAGTTCTTC.

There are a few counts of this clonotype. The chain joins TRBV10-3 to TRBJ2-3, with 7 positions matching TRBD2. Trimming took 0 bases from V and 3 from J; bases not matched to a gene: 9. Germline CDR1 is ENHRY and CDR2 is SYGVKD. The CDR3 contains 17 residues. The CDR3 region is CAISESRDYHVTDTQYF. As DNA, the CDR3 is TGTGCCATCAGTGAGTCGCGGGACTATCATGTTACAGATACGCAGTATTTT.

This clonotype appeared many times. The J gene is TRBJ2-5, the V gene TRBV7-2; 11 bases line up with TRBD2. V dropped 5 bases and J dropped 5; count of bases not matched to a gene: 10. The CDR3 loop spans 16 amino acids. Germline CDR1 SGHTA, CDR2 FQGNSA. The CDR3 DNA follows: TGTGCCAGCAGCGCACCGGGACTAGCGGTAGGGGAGACCCAGTACTTC. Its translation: CASSAPGLAVGETQYF.

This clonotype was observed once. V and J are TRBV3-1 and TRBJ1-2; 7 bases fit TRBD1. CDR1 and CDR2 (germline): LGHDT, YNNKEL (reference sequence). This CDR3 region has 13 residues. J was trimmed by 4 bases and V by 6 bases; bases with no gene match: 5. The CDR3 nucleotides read TGTGCCAGCAGGGTGACAGGGAGCTATGGCTACACCTTC. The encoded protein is CASRVTGSYGYTF.

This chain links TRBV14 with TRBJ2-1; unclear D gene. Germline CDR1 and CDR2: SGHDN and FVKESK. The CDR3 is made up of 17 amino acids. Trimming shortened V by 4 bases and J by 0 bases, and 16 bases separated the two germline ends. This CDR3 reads CASSRLGWASSYNEQFF. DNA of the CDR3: TGTGCCAGCAGCCGGCTAGGGTGGGCGAGCTCCTACAATGAGCAGTTCTTC.

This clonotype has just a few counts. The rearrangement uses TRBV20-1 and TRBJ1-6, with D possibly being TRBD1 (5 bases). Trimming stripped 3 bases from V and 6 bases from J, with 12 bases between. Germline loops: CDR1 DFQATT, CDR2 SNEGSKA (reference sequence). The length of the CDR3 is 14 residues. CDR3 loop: CSASEETVNSPLHF. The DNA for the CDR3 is TGCAGTGCTAGTGAGGAGACAGTTAATTCACCCCTCCACTTT.

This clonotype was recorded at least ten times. CDR3 protein: CASSTGLAGINEQFF. In DNA form, the CDR3 reads TGTGCCAGCAGTACCGGGCTAGCGGGAATCAATGAGCAGTTCTTC. The chain is built from TRBV12-3 or TRBV12-4 and TRBJ2-1, with 9 bases that match TRBD2. J was trimmed by 6 bases and V by 5 bases; bases with no gene match: 8. This CDR3 has 15 amino acids.

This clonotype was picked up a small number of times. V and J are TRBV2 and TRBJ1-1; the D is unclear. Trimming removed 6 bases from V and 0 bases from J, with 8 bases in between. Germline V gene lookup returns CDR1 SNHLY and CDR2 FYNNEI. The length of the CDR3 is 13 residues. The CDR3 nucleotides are TGTGCCAGCAGGGCCAGATTGAACACTGAAGCTTTCTTT. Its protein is CASRARLNTEAFF.

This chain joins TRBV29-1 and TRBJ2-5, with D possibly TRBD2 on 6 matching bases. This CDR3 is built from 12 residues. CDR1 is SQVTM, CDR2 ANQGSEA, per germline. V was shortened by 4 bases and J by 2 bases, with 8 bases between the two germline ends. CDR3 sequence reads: CSVAGRQETQYF. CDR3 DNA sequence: TGCAGCGTTGCCGGGAGACAAGAGACCCAGTACTTC.

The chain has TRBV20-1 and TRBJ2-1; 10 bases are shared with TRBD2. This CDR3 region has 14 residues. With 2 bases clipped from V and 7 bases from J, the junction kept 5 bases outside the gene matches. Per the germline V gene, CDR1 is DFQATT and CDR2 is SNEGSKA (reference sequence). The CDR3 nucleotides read TGCAGTGCTAGAAGCGGGAGGGCCGGAAATGAGCAGTTCTTC. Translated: CSARSGRAGNEQFF.

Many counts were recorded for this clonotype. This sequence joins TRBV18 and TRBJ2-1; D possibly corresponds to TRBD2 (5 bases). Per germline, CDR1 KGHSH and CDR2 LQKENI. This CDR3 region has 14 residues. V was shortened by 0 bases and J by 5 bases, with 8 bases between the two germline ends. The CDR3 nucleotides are TGTGCCAGCTCACCACCGAGCGGCCACAATGAGCAGTTCTTC. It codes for CASSPPSGHNEQFF.